This T cell receptor (beta chain) derives from a study of blood T cell repertoires in COVID-19. Original processing notes: Reference gene primer amplification gave estimated nucleated cell counts. Assay: immunoSEQ multiplex PCR; the TCRdb copy retains only in-frame clones and omits some. V and J calls and clone size are those listed in that table; D and trimming were worked out from the DNA. The table records 250,000 or so clones, roughly 90% of them present only once. At least ten counts were recorded for this clone. The CDR3 has 16 residues. The germline V gene encodes CDR1 SGHRS and CDR2 YFSETQ. Trimming took 6 bases from V and 2 from J, leaving 17 bases between them.

The origin of this receptor is a middle-aged man who had been exposed to COVID-19. V and J are TRBV5-1 and TRBJ1-4; D not certain. Material for sequencing was PBMCs or T cells enriched from blood (not recorded which). The CDR3 sequence: CASKRGGSSTNEKLFF. The CDR3 DNA reads TGCGCCAGCAAGCGCGGAGGTTCTTCGACTAATGAAAAACTGTTTTTT. Full variable domain (outside the CDR3, taken from reference TRBV5-1 and TRBJ1-4): KAGVTQTPRYLIKTRGQQVTLSCSPISGHRSVSWYQQTPGQGLQFLFEYFSETQRNKGNFPGRFSGRQFSNSRSEMNVSTLELGDSALYLCASKRGGSSTNEKLFFGSGTQLSVL.